The 16 T cell receptor beta chains listed next were all sequenced from one sample in a study of blood T cell repertoires in COVID-19. Produced via immunoSEQ multiplex PCR; TCRdb's table is partial and in-frame only. The table has about 250,000 clones, roughly four fifths seen once. Sequenced sample: peripheral blood. Source of these receptors: a man at least 80 years old with acute or convalescent COVID-19.

Concerning this clone itself: The same CDR3 also results from other DNA sequences found in this sample. The CDR3 here is CASSPGQGNQPQHF. The CDR3 DNA is TGCGCCAGCAGCCCGGGACAGGGAAATCAGCCCCAGCATTTT. The V and J genes are TRBV5-1 and TRBJ1-5; TRBD1 agrees at 9 bases. J lost 4 bases, V lost 4 bases, and 3 bases had no gene match. This CDR3 has 14 amino acids. Germline-derived CDR1 and CDR2 are SGHRS and YFSETQ.

This chain uses TRBV19 with TRBJ2-3; 7 bases agree with TRBD1. The CDR3 spans 16 residues. V gave up 5 bases and J gave up 2 bases; unmatched junction bases: 10. Germline loops: CDR1 LNHDA, CDR2 SQIVND (reference sequence). CDR3 DNA: TGTGCCAGTAGTTCCTTCGGGACAGTGTCCACAGATACGCAGTATTTT. Its protein product is CASSSFGTVSTDTQYF. The whole variable domain, remainder taken from reference TRBV19 and TRBJ2-3, is DGGITQSPKYLFRKEGQNVTLSCEQNLNHDAMYWYRQDPGQGLRLIYYSQIVNDFQKGDIAEGYSVSREKKESFPLTVTSAQKNPTAFYLCASSSFGTVSTDTQYFGPGTRLTVL.

This clone was picked up many times. The CDR3 nucleotides read TGTGCCAGCAGCCCCTGGGCCCGGGGGACGGAGTATGGCTACACCTTC. Encoded protein: CASSPWARGTEYGYTF. This sequence joins TRBV11-2 and TRBJ1-2, with D maybe TRBD1 (5 bases). Trimming removed 5 bases at V and 5 bases at J, with 21 bases between. CDR1 SGHAT and CDR2 FQNNGV come from the germline V gene. The CDR3 sequence is 16 residues long.

The chain couples TRBV6-5 to TRBJ1-5; D call uncertain. This CDR3 comprises 12 residues. V was pared by 8 bases and J by 4 bases, with 9 bases between. Looked up from germline, CDR1 is MNHEY and CDR2 is SVGAGI. CDR3 sequence (DNA): TGTGCCAGCCGGGTGGGTAATCAGCCCCAGCATTTT. Translated: CASRVGNQPQHF.

The chain couples TRBV25-1 to TRBJ1-5; 8 bases fit TRBD1. CDR3 length: 14 residues. CDR1 and CDR2 from the germline V gene are MGHDK and SYGVNS. The ends lost 5 bases at V and 6 bases at J; junction bases unmatched: 6. The DNA of the CDR3 is TGTGCCAGCAGTCCCCCAGGGGGCGGTCAGCCCCAGCATTTT. This codes for CASSPPGGGQPQHF. Looking up the rest from reference TRBV25-1 and TRBJ1-5 gives the full variable domain: EADIYQTPRYLVIGTGKKITLECSQTMGHDKMYWYQQDPGMELHLIHYSYGVNSTEKGDLSSESTVSRIRTEHFPLTLESARPSHTSQYLCASSPPGGGQPQHFGDGTRLSIL.

The V and J genes are TRBV3-1 (or the pseudogene TRBV3-2) and TRBJ2-2, with D possibly being TRBD1 (6 bases). Germline CDR1 and CDR2: LGHDT and YNNKEL (reference sequence). The CDR3 consists of 14 residues. Trimming shortened V by 1 base and J by 6 bases, and 9 bases separated the two germline ends. CDR3 DNA: TGTGCCAGCAGCCAAGCAGGGGCGGCCGGGGAGCTGTTTTTT. Amino acid sequence: CASSQAGAAGELFF.

V is TRBV7-2 and J is TRBJ1-6; possibly TRBD1 for D (5 bases). Trimming shortened V by 3 bases and J by 8 bases, and 17 bases separated the two germline ends. The CDR3 is 16 residues long. Looked up from germline, CDR1 is SGHTA and CDR2 is FQGNSA. The DNA of the CDR3 is TGTGCCAGCAGCTTCACCTCGGGGGTGGGGGATTCACCCCTCCACTTT. This gives the protein CASSFTSGVGDSPLHF.

The chain links TRBV11-3 to TRBJ2-1, with 7 nucleotides matching TRBD1. This CDR3 is 15 amino acids long. CDR1 is SGHNT and CDR2 is YENEEA in the germline V gene. The V segment lost 2 bases and the J segment 1 base; nucleotides outside the gene matches: 2. The CDR3 coding sequence is TGTGCCAGCAGCTTAAACAGGGGATCCTACAATGAGCAGTTCTTC. Its translation: CASSLNRGSYNEQFF.

The chain combines TRBV6-5 with TRBJ2-7; TRBD1 might be the D (5 bases). V shed 5 bases and J shed 0 bases, with 14 bases lying between them. The CDR3 has 15 residues. Germline V lookup: CDR1 MNHEY, CDR2 SVGAGI. Written as DNA, the CDR3 is TGTGCCAGCAGTCCCTTGGGGCCGAGCTCCTACGAGCAGTACTTC. This encodes CASSPLGPSSYEQYF.

V gene TRBV27 combines with J gene TRBJ1-2, with D possibly matching TRBD1 (5 bases). CDR3 length equals 13 residues. CDR1 and CDR2 from the germline V gene are MNHEY and SMNVEV (reference sequence). With 6 bases removed from V and 8 bases from J, the gap between germline ends came to 16 bases. The CDR3 DNA sequence: TGTGCCAGCAGCCCCTCGGGGGTGTCCGGCTACACCTTC. This gives the protein CASSPSGVSGYTF.

The rearrangement uses TRBV19 and TRBJ1-2; possibly TRBD1 for D (5 bases). Trimming left V 7 bases short and J 4 bases short, with 19 bases between. Germline CDR1 LNHDA, CDR2 SQIVND (reference sequence). The CDR3 covers 15 residues. As DNA, the CDR3 is TGTGCCAGTACTTTAGGACATTCGTCTCGCTATGGCTACACCTTC. Its protein product is CASTLGHSSRYGYTF.

The J gene is TRBJ1-5, the V gene TRBV19; 8 nucleotides line up with TRBD1. There are 13 residues in the CDR3. Unmatched junction bases numbered 3, after V lost 7 bases and J lost 4 bases. Per germline, CDR1 LNHDA and CDR2 SQIVND (reference sequence). The CDR3 DNA follows: TGTGCCAGTAAGGGACAGGCGAATCAGCCCCAGCATTTT. Its protein is CASKGQANQPQHF. The whole variable domain, filled in from reference TRBV19 and TRBJ1-5, reads DGGITQSPKYLFRKEGQNVTLSCEQNLNHDAMYWYRQDPGQGLRLIYYSQIVNDFQKGDIAEGYSVSREKKESFPLTVTSAQKNPTAFYLCASKGQANQPQHFGDGTRLSIL.

V gene TRBV19 combines with J gene TRBJ2-2; 9 bases are a match to TRBD1. The junction had 15 bases not matched to a gene; V was cut back by 11 bases and J by 5 bases. Per the germline V gene, CDR1 is LNHDA and CDR2 is SQIVND (reference sequence). This CDR3 contains 16 residues. The CDR3 sequence is CASRVPGQGFTGELFF. In DNA form, the CDR3 reads TGTGCCTCGAGAGTACCGGGACAGGGCTTTACCGGGGAGCTGTTTTTT.

The genes are TRBV7-9 and TRBJ1-5; no firm D call. The CDR3 length is 14 residues. The germline V gene has CDR1 SEHNR and CDR2 FQNEAQ (reference sequence). Trimming removed 5 bases from V and 0 bases from J, with 8 bases in between. The CDR3 region has the DNA TGTGCCAGCAGCGCGGGGTATAGCAATCAGCCCCAGCATTTT. This sequence encodes CASSAGYSNQPQHF.

The chain is built from TRBV9 and TRBJ1-2; D not resolved. The CDR3 is made up of 13 amino acids. Germline values: CDR1 SGDLS, CDR2 YYNGEE. Between the trimmed V and J ends, which lost 3 bases and 4 bases, there was a span of 10 bases. The CDR3 spells CASSAMEGYGYTF. CDR3 nucleotides: TGTGCCAGCAGCGCGATGGAGGGCTATGGCTACACCTTC.

Written as DNA, the CDR3 is TGTGCCAGCAGCTCCGGGACAGGGGGCCTTGAGCAGTTCTTC. This encodes CASSSGTGGLEQFF. V is TRBV7-2 and J is TRBJ2-1, with 12 nucleotides matching TRBD1. Germline loops: CDR1 SGHTA, CDR2 FQGNSA. The V and J ends lost 4 bases and 9 bases, in that order; junction bases with no gene match: 4. The CDR3 consists of 14 residues.